A single sample is the source of the 17 T cell receptor beta chains below, sequenced in a study of OX40 agonist ivuxolimab in advanced cancers. The library was generated by the immunoSEQ multiplex PCR assay. TCRdb retrieved this table from immuneACCESS and kept in-frame rearrangements only. Not all clones are present; in checked studies, unresolved V genes account for under half, and no reason is known for the remainder. Recorded for this sample are fewer than 100,000 clones; roughly 91% of them occurred a single time. The ten largest make up less than 0.35% of the sample. The sequencing used CD4+ or CD8+ T cells sorted from blood, collected in a trial of the OX40 agonist ivuxolimab. The origin of the receptors is an adult with an advanced solid tumor such as melanoma, head and neck, liver or kidney cancer.

J is TRBJ2-4 and V is TRBV4-3; D remains ambiguous. Trimming stripped 2 bases from V and 0 bases from J, with 11 bases between. This CDR3 has 16 residues. Germline CDR1 LGHNA, CDR2 YSLEER. CDR3 loop: CASSQFLGGAKNIQYF. The CDR3 DNA sequence: TGCGCCAGCAGCCAATTCCTGGGCGGAGCCAAAAACATTCAGTACTTC.

The chain joins TRBV7-8 to TRBJ2-5; D gene uncertain. Trimming stripped 5 bases from V and 4 bases from J, with 11 bases between. The CDR3 loop spans 13 amino acids. The germline gives CDR1 SGHVS, CDR2 FQNEAQ. In DNA, the CDR3 is TGTGCCAGCAGCCAAGAGAGTTTAGAGACCCAGTACTTC. Translation: CASSQESLETQYF.

CDR3 DNA sequence: TGTGCCAGCAGCTTAGAATTGACTAGCGGGAGCGGTGAGCAGTACTTC. It translates to CASSLELTSGSGEQYF. This rearrangement joins TRBV7-8 to TRBJ2-7; 12 bases align to TRBD2. The V gene end was trimmed by 1 base and the J gene end by 7 bases; junction bases not matched to a gene: 8. The CDR3 runs 16 residues. Germline V lookup: CDR1 SGHVS, CDR2 FQNEAQ. The full variable domain, rest sourced from reference TRBV7-8 and TRBJ2-7, is GAGVSQSPRYKVAKRGQDVALRCDPISGHVSLFWYQQALGQGPEFLTYFQNEAQLDKSGLPSDRFFAERPEGSVSTLKIQRTQQEDSAVYLCASSLELTSGSGEQYFGPGTRLTVT.

The V call is TRBV11-2, the J call TRBJ1-5, with D perhaps TRBD1 (6 bases). This CDR3 is 14 amino acids long. Trimming removed 3 bases from V and 7 bases from J, with 13 bases in between. In germline, CDR1 is SGHAT, CDR2 FQNNGV. CDR3 coding DNA: TGTGCCAGCAGCTTTTTACAGGGTGGCCAGCCCCAGCATTTT. Translated: CASSFLQGGQPQHF.

CDR3 region: CASESYNEQFF. CDR3 nucleotide sequence: TGTGCCAGCGAGTCCTACAATGAGCAGTTCTTC. This sequence joins TRBV6-6 and TRBJ2-1; D not certain. Germline lookup yields CDR1 MNHNY and CDR2 SVGAGI (reference sequence). The ends were cut back, 8 bases at V and 1 base at J, with 3 bases in the middle. The CDR3 spans 11 residues.

The rearrangement links TRBV5-6 to TRBJ2-7; 7 bases are a match to TRBD1. Germline values: CDR1 SGHDT, CDR2 YYEEEE. This CDR3 region has 13 residues. Losses at the gene ends were 4 bases for V and 7 bases for J; bases not matched to a gene: 8. CDR3 nucleotides: TGTGCCAGCAGCCTTAGGACAGGTGTAGAGCAGTACTTC. Translated, it gives CASSLRTGVEQYF.

This sequence joins TRBV11-3 and TRBJ2-1; the D is unclear. Germline V gene data show CDR1 as SGHNT and CDR2 as YENEEA. V was trimmed by 5 bases and J by 2 bases, leaving 7 bases between them. This CDR3 is 13 amino acids long. CDR3: CASSPGPYNEQFF. CDR3 bases: TGTGCCAGCAGCCCCGGACCCTACAATGAGCAGTTCTTC.

The chain has TRBV18 and TRBJ2-3; D gene unclear. Germline V gene lookup returns CDR1 KGHSH and CDR2 LQKENI. V was clipped by 3 bases and J by 3 bases, with 10 bases between them. This CDR3 is 14 amino acids long. The CDR3 coding sequence is TGTGCCAGCTCACCGCGACTTGAAACAGATACGCAGTATTTT. It encodes CASSPRLETDTQYF.

The chain recombines TRBV6-5 with TRBJ2-2; a possible D gene is TRBD2 (5 bases). V lost 3 bases and J 0 bases, leaving 8 bases between the germline ends. The CDR3 loop spans 15 amino acids. Germline V lookup: CDR1 MNHEY, CDR2 SVGAGI. The CDR3 region has the DNA TGTGCCAGCAGTTATTGGAGGCCGAACACCGGGGAGCTGTTTTTT. Amino acids: CASSYWRPNTGELFF.

For this clone: This sample also contains other DNA sequences that code for the same CDR3. V is TRBV19 and J is TRBJ1-5, with 9 bases fitting TRBD1. Germline values: CDR1 LNHDA, CDR2 SQIVND (reference sequence). The junction had 2 bases not matched to a gene; V was cut back by 5 bases and J by 0 bases. The length of the CDR3 is 15 residues. For the CDR3, the DNA is TGTGCCAGTAGTCTGGACAGGGGTAGCAATCAGCCCCAGCATTTT. It yields the protein CASSLDRGSNQPQHF.

The chain couples TRBV4-2 to TRBJ2-3; D tentatively fits TRBD1 or TRBD2 (6 bases each). The V end was cut by 0 bases, the J end by 3 bases, with 16 bases between. Looked up from germline, CDR1 is LGHNA and CDR2 is YNFKEQ. The CDR3 sequence is 17 residues long. Here the CDR3 DNA reads TGTGCCAGCAGCCAAGATGGACCGGGGGCGGGGACAGATACGCAGTATTTT. Its translation: CASSQDGPGAGTDTQYF.

The rearrangement uses TRBV27 and TRBJ1-2; D perhaps matches TRBD1 (6 bases). The CDR3 is 12 residues long. CDR1 is MNHEY, CDR2 SMNVEV, per germline (reference sequence). Between the trimmed V and J ends, which lost 6 bases and 4 bases, there was a span of 9 bases. CDR3 in amino acids: CASRTGLYGYTF. Here the CDR3 DNA reads TGTGCCAGCAGAACAGGGCTCTATGGCTACACCTTC.

The V gene is TRBV7-2, the J gene TRBJ1-4, with a possible D match to TRBD1 (5 bases). The CDR3 is made up of 15 amino acids. Germline loops: CDR1 SGHTA, CDR2 FQGNSA. Deletions cut 5 bases from V and 3 bases from J, with 13 bases between. CDR3 nucleotides: TGTGCCAGCAGCCCTCAGGGAAGAGCTAATGAAAAACTGTTTTTT. Translating gives CASSPQGRANEKLFF. Full variable domain (remainder filled in from reference TRBV7-2 and TRBJ1-4): GAGVSQSPSNKVTEKGKDVELRCDPISGHTALYWYRQSLGQGLEFLIYFQGNSAPDKSGLPSDRFSAERTGGSVSTLTIQRTQQEDSAVYLCASSPQGRANEKLFFGSGTQLSVL.

This clone occurred once. The genes are TRBV4-3 and TRBJ2-3; 7 nucleotides agree with TRBD2. After removal of 4 bases from V and 0 bases from J, the junction contained 4 bases not matched to a gene. Germline-derived CDR1 and CDR2 are LGHNA and YSLEER. This CDR3 contains 15 residues. The CDR3 DNA sequence: TGCGCCAGCAGCCTATCGGGAGGAAGCACAGATACGCAGTATTTT. Amino acids: CASSLSGGSTDTQYF.

The chain combines TRBV6-5 with TRBJ2-5; D might be TRBD2 (6 bases). Trimming removed 4 bases from V and 4 bases from J, with 19 bases in between. CDR3 length equals 16 residues. Germline V CDR1 and CDR2: MNHEY, SVGAGI. The chain's CDR3 is CASSFGGLKNGETQYF. For the CDR3, the DNA is TGTGCCAGCAGTTTTGGGGGACTTAAAAATGGAGAGACCCAGTACTTC.

V is TRBV2 and J is TRBJ2-3, with 10 bases matching TRBD2. CDR3 length: 16 amino acids. V was clipped by 6 bases and J by 8 bases; unmatched bases: 14. Germline V lookup: CDR1 SNHLY, CDR2 FYNNEI. The CDR3 coding sequence is TGTGCCAGCAGGGGAGCGGGAGGGCCGACTCTGGGTACGCAGTATTTT. This encodes CASRGAGGPTLGTQYF.

This rearrangement joins TRBV28 to TRBJ1-2, with 9 nucleotides matching TRBD1. In germline, CDR1 is MDHEN, CDR2 SYDVKM. The CDR3 runs to 14 residues. Losses at the gene ends were 4 bases for V and 5 bases for J; bases not matched to a gene: 5. CDR3 sequence reads: CASSSDRGLYGYTF. CDR3 DNA sequence: TGTGCCAGCAGTTCGGACAGGGGACTATATGGCTACACCTTC.